This T cell receptor (beta chain) was captured by sequencing in a study of response to subunit inactivated influenza vaccine. V shed 3 bases and J 5 bases; nucleotides not matched to a gene: 8. The CDR3 has 15 residues. Germline assignment: CDR1 DFQATT and CDR2 SNEGSKA (reference sequence). The sample holds many counts of this clonotype. TCRdb processed the RT-PCR reads anew with MiXCR; each CDR3 protein has one entry. The sample lists about 500,000 distinct CDR3 sequences; about an eighth were seen once. The starting material was PBMCs from blood, obtained 45 days after vaccination. This sequence joins TRBV20-1 and TRBJ2-1; 9 bases fit TRBD2. This receptor was identified in a man between 45 and 60 years old who received an inactivated influenza vaccine. For the CDR3, the DNA is TGCAGTGCTAGGACTAGCGGATACCCCGACAATGAGCAGTTCTTC. This codes for CSARTSGYPDNEQFF.